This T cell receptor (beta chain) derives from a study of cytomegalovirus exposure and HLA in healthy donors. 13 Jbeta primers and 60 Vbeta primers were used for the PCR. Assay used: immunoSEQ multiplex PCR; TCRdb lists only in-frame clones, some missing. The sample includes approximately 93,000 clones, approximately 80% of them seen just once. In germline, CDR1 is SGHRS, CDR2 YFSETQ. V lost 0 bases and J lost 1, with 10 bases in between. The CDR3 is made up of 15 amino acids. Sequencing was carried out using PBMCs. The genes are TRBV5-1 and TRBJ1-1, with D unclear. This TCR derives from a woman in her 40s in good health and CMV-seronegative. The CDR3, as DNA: TGCGCCAGCAGCTTGGTACAGACCTCGAACACTGAAGCTTTCTTT. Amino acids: CASSLVQTSNTEAFF. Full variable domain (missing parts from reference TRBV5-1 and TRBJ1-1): KAGVTQTPRYLIKTRGQQVTLSCSPISGHRSVSWYQQTPGQGLQFLFEYFSETQRNKGNFPGRFSGRQFSNSRSEMNVSTLELGDSALYLCASSLVQTSNTEAFFGQGTRLTVV.